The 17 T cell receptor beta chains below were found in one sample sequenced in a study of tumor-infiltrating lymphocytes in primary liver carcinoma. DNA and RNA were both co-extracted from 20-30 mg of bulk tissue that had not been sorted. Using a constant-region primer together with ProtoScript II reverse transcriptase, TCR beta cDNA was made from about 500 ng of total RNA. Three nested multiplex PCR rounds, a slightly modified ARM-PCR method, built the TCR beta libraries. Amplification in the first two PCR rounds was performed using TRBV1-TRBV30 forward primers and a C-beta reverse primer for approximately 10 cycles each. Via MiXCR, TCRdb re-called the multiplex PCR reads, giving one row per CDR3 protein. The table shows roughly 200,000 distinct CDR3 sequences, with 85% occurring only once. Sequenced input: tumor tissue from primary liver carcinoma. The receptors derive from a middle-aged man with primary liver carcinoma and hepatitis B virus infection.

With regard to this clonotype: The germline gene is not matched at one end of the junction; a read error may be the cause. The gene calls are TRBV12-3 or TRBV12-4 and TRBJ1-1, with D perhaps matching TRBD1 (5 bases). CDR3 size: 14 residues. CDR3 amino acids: CASRTSALGTDAFF. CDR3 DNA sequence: TGTGCCAGCAGAACCTCCGCTTTAGGGACTGATGCTTTCTTT.

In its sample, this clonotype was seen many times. The CDR3 loop reads CASSLDHQTNQPQHF. The CDR3 coding sequence is TGTGCCAGCAGTTTAGATCACCAGACAAATCAGCCCCAGCATTTT. The rearrangement uses TRBV12-3 or TRBV12-4 and TRBJ1-5; D gene uncertain. This CDR3 is built from 15 residues. Trimming removed 1 base at V and 4 bases at J, with 11 bases between.

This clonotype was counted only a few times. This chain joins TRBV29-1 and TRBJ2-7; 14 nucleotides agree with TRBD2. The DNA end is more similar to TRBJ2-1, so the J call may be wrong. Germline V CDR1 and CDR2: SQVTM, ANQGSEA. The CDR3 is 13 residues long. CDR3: CNGRLAGGHEQFF. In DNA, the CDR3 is TGCAACGGGCGACTAGCGGGAGGGCACGAGCAGTTCTTC.

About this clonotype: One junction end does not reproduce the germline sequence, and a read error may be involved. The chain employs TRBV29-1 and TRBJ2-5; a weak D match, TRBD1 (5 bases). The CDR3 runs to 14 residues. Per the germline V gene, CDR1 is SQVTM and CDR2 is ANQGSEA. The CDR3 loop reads CRVTDPDTQETQIF. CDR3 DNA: TGCAGGGTGACGGACCCGGACACACAAGAGACCCAGATCTTC.

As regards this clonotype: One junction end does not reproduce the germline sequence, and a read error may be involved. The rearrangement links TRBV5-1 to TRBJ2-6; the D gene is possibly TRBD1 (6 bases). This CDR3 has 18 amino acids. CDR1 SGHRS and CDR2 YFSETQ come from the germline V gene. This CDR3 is CASNLGAGITSGANVLTF. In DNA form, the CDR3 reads TGCGCCAGCAACTTGGGGGCCGGTATAACCTCTGGGGCCAATGTCCTGACTTTC.

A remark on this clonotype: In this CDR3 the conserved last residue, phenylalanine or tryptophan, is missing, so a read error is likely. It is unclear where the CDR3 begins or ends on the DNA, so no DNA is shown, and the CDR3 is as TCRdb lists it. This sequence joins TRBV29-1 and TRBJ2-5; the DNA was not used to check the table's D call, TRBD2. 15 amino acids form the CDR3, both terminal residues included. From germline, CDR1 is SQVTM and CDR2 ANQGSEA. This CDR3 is CSIESSAGRSETHYL.

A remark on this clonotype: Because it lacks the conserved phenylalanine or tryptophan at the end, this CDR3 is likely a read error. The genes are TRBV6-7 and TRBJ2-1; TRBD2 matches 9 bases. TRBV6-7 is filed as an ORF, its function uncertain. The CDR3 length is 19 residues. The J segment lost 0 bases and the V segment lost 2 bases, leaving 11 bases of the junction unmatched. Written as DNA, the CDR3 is TGTGCCAGCAGTTACCCGGCTAGCGGGAATTATAGCTCCTACAATGAGCAGTTCTCC. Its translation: CASSYPASGNYSSYNEQFS.

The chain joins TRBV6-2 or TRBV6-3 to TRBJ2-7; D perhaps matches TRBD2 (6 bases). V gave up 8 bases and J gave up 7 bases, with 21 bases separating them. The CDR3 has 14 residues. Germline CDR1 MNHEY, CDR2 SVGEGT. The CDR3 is CASYLTRGHYEQYF. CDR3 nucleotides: TGTGCCAGCTATCTAACGCGGGGTCACTATGAGCAGTACTTC.

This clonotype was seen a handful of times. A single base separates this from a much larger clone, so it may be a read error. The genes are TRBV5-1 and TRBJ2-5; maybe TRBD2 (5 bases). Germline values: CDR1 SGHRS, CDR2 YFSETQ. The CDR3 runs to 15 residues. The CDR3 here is CANSPTPSAEETQYF. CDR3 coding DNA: TGCGCCAACAGCCCAACCCCCTCAGCGGAGGAGACCCAGTACTTC.

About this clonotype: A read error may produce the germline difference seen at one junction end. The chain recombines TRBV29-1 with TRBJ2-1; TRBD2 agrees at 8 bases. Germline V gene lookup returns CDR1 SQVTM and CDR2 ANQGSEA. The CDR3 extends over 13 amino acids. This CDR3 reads CRGGTSGFNEQFF. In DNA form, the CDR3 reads TGTAGAGGGGGGACTAGTGGGTTCAATGAGCAGTTCTTC.

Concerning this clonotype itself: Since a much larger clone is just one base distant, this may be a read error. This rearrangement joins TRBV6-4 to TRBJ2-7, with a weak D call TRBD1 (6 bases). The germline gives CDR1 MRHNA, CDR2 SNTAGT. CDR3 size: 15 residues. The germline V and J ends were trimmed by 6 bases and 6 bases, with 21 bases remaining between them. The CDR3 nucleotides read TGTGCCAGCAGCCCCGATTCCAGCAGCAGGGGCGAGCAGTACTTC. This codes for CASSPDSSSRGEQYF.

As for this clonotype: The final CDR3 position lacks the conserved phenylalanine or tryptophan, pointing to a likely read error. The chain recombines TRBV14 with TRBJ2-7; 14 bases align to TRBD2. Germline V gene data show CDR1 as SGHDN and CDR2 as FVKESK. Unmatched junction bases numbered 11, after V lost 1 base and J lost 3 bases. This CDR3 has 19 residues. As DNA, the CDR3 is TGTGCCAGCAGCCAAGGGACTAGCGGGAGGACCCTGAAGTACTACGAGCAGTACCTC. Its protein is CASSQGTSGRTLKYYEQYL.

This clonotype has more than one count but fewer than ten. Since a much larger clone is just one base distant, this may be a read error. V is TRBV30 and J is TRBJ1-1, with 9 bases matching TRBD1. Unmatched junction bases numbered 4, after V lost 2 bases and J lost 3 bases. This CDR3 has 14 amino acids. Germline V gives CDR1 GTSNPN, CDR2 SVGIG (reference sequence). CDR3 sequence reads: CAWSLGQGYTEAFF. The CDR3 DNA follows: TGTGCCTGGAGTCTCGGACAGGGGTACACTGAAGCTTTCTTT.

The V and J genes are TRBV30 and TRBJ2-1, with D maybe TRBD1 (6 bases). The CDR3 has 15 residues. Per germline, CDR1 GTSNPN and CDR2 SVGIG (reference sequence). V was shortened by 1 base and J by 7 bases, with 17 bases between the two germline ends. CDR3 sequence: CAWSEGSRGINEQFF. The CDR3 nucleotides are TGTGCCTGGAGTGAAGGGTCTAGGGGGATAAATGAGCAGTTCTTC.

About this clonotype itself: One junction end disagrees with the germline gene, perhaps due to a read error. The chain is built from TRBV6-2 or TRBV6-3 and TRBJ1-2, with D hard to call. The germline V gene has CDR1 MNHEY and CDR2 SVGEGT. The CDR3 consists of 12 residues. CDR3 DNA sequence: TGTGCCAGCAGCACAACAGCCTATGGCTACACATTC. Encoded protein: CASSTTAYGYTF.

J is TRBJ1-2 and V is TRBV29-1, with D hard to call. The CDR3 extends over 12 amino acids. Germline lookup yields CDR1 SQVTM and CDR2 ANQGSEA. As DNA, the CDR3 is TGCGGCGGAGGAGGATTACAATATGGCTACACCTTC. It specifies CGGGGLQYGYTF.

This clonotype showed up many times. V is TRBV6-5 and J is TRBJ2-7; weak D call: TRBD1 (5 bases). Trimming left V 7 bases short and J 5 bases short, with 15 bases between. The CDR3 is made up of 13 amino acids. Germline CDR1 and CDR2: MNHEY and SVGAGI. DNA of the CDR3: TGTGCCAGCAAGAAAGGGGTGTTGAACGAGCAGTACTTC. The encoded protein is CASKKGVLNEQYF.